The 7 T cell receptor beta chains listed next were all sequenced from one sample in a study of spatial heterogeneity in lung cancer. Study-wide results and caveats: How many expanded intratumoral alpha and beta TCRs were present tracked the tumor mutation count, which was a count of nonsynonymous mutations.

The time point: sample taken at primary tumor resection. MiXCR was run by TCRdb on the 5' RACE reads, yielding one entry per CDR3 protein. The sample has around 8,100 distinct CDR3 sequences; around 14% are singletons. No antigen has been identified for these receptors. The starting material was lung tumor tissue, obtained at surgery. Every receptor here comes from a female donor with early-stage non-small cell lung cancer.

This clonotype is medium-sized (0.01 to 0.1%) in the sample. The library was designed around alpha chains, so this beta chain is a stray read whose abundance carries little weight. The V gene is TRBV18, the J gene TRBJ1-2; the D gene is possibly TRBD1 (5 bases). This CDR3 region has 15 residues. Trimming pared 0 bases from V and 2 bases from J, leaving 10 bases between. Germline V gene lookup returns CDR1 KGHSH and CDR2 LQKENI. CDR3 sequence (DNA): TGTGCCAGCTCACCACCGGAGTGGGGGAACTATGGCTACACCTTC. As protein: CASSPPEWGNYGYTF. The whole variable domain, filled in from reference TRBV18 and TRBJ1-2, reads NAGVMQNPRHLVRRRGQEARLRCSPMKGHSHVYWYRQLPEEGLKFMVYLQKENIIDESGMPKERFSAEFPKEGPSILRIQQVVRGDSAAYFCASSPPEWGNYGYTFGSGTRLTVV.

This clonotype is termed medium-sized. Since the library was made to target alpha chains, this beta chain is a stray read and its abundance is not meaningful. The chain is built from TRBV30 and TRBJ1-4; no clear D. Germline V gene lookup returns CDR1 GTSNPN and CDR2 SVGIG (reference sequence). This CDR3 comprises 14 residues. The germline V and J ends were trimmed by 0 bases and 5 bases, with 10 bases remaining between them. Here the CDR3 reads CAWSVGTANEKLFF. As DNA, the CDR3 is TGTGCCTGGAGTGTTGGAACTGCGAATGAAAAACTGTTTTTT.

This clonotype was observed a few times. This beta chain came through as a stray read in a library set up for alpha chains, and its size says little. The V gene is TRBV18, the J gene TRBJ1-3; TRBD1 aligns across 9 bases. J lost 0 bases, V lost 4 bases, and 4 bases had no gene match. Per germline, CDR1 KGHSH and CDR2 LQKENI. This CDR3 comprises 16 residues. The DNA of the CDR3 is TGTGCCAGCTCACGGACAGGGGCGAACTCTGGAAACACCATATATTTT. Translating gives CASSRTGANSGNTIYF.

Within the sample, this clonotype is medium-sized (0.01 to 0.1%). The library was prepared for alpha chains; this beta chain is a stray read, so its frequency means little. The V gene is TRBV12-3 or TRBV12-4, the J gene TRBJ1-3, with unresolved D. The V end was cut by 3 bases, the J end by 0 bases, with 6 bases between. The CDR3 totals 14 residues. The CDR3 DNA sequence: TGTGCCAGCAGTTTCGGCTTCTCTGGAAACACCATATATTTT. Protein: CASSFGFSGNTIYF.

Comments on this clonotype: Since it is a stray read in a library aimed at alpha chains, this beta chain has a size that is not meaningful. The chain is built from TRBV6-2 or TRBV6-3 and TRBJ1-6, with unresolved D. CDR3 length: 14 amino acids. The germline V gene has CDR1 MNHEY and CDR2 SVGEGT. Between the trimmed V and J ends, which lost 11 bases and 9 bases, there was a span of 20 bases. This CDR3 is CAGGSSARGSPLHF. The CDR3 coding sequence is TGTGCCGGCGGATCAAGCGCCCGGGGTTCACCCCTCCACTTT.

By share of the sample, this clonotype is medium-sized. This beta chain was picked up by a library intended for alpha chains and is off target, so its count carries little meaning. The genes are TRBV6-6 and TRBJ2-1; D tentatively fits TRBD1 or TRBD2 (5 bases each). The CDR3 length is 13 residues. In germline, CDR1 is MNHNY, CDR2 SVGAGI (reference sequence). Trimming removed 6 bases at V and 4 bases at J, with 10 bases between. As DNA, the CDR3 is TGTGCCAGCAGCCCTGAGGGGTACAATGAGCAGTTCTTC. It translates to CASSPEGYNEQFF.

This clonotype showed up many times. The library was prepared for alpha chains; this beta chain is a stray read, so its frequency means little. The chain carries TRBV9 and TRBJ2-4, with D perhaps given as TRBD1 or TRBD2 (5 bases each). The CDR3 loop spans 16 amino acids. The germline V gene has CDR1 SGDLS and CDR2 YYNGEE. V was shortened by 0 bases and J by 7 bases, with 17 bases between the two germline ends. CDR3 coding DNA: TGTGCCAGCAGCGTAGCCCCCCAGGGAGTGGAGAACATTCAGTACTTC. It encodes CASSVAPQGVENIQYF.